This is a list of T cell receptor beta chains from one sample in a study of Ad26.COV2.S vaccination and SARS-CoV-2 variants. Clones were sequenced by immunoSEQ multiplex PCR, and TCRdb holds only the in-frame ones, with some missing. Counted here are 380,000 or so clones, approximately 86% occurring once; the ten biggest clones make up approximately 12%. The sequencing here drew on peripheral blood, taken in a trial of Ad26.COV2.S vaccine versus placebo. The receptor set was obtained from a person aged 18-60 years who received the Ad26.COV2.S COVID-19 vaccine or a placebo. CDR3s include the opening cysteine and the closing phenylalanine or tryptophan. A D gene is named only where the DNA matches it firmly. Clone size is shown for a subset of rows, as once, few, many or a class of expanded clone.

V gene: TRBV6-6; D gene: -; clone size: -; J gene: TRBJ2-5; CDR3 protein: CASSYLREGETQYF; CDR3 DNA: TGTGCCAGCAGTTACCTCCGGGAAGGGGAGACCCAGTACTTC
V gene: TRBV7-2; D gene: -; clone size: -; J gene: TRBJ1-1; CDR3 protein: CASSSLWDTEAFF; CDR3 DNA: TGTGCCAGCAGCTCCTTATGGGACACTGAAGCTTTCTTT
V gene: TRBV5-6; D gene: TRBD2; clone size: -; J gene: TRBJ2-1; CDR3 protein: CASSQVGGAEFF; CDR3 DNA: TGTGCCAGCAGCCAGGTCGGGGGGGCTGAGTTCTTC
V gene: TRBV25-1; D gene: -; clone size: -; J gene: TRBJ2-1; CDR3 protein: CASSDLLSSYNEQFF; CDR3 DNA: TGTGCCAGCAGTGACCTTTTGAGCTCCTACAATGAGCAGTTCTTC
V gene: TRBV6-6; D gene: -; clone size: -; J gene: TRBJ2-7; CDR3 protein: CASSYRGDYEQYF; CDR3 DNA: TGTGCCAGCAGTTACAGAGGGGACTACGAGCAGTACTTC
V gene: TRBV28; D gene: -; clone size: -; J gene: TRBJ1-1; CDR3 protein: CATNRGDTEAFF; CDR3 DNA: TGTGCCACGAATCGAGGGGACACTGAAGCTTTCTTT
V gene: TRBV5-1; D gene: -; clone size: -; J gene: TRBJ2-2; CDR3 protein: CASSTDGNTGELFF; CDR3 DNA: TGCGCCAGCAGCACTGACGGAAACACCGGGGAGCTGTTTTTT
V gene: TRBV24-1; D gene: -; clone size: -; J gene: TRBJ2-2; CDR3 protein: CATSDSQGSGELFF; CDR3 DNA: TGTGCCACCAGTGATTCTCAGGGATCCGGGGAGCTGTTTTTT
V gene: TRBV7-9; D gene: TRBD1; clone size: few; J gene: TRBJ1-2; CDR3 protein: CASSPQGANYGYTF; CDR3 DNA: TGTGCCAGCAGCCCACAGGGGGCAAACTATGGCTACACCTTC
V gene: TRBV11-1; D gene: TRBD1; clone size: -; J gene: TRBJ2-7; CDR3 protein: CASSVEPGQAHYEQYF; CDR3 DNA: TGTGCCAGCAGCGTGGAGCCGGGACAGGCCCACTACGAGCAGTACTTC
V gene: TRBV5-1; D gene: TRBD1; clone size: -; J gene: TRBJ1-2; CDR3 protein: CASVGTAGGYGYTF; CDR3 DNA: TGCGCCAGCGTTGGGACAGCCGGCGGGTATGGCTACACCTTC
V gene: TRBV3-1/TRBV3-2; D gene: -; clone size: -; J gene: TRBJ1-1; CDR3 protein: CASSQAGREAFF; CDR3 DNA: TGTGCCAGCAGCCAAGCCGGGCGTGAAGCTTTCTTT
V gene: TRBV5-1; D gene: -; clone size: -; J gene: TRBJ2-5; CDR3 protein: CASSFTLGGQETQYF; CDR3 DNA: TGCGCCAGCAGCTTTACTCTGGGAGGCCAAGAGACCCAGTACTTC
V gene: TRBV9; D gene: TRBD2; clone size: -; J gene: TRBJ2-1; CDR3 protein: CASSLRLAGALREQFF; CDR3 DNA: TGTGCCAGCAGCCTGAGACTAGCGGGGGCTCTCCGGGAGCAGTTCTTC
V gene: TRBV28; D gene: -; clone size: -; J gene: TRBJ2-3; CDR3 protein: CASSLISGFIDTQYF; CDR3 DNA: TGTGCCAGCAGTTTGATTAGCGGTTTTATAGATACGCAGTATTTT
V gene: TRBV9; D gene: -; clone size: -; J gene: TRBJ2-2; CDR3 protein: CASSVGGGDTGELFF; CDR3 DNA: TGTGCCAGCAGCGTAGGAGGGGGGGACACCGGGGAGCTGTTTTTT
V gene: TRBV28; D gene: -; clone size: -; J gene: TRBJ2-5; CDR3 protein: CASSLWTAQERETQYF; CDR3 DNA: TGTGCCAGCAGTTTATGGACAGCCCAGGAGCGGGAGACCCAGTACTTC
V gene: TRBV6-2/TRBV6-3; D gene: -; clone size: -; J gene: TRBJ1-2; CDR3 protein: CASSYPRDIYYGYTF; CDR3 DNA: TGTGCCAGCAGTTACCCCCGGGACATTTACTATGGCTACACCTTC
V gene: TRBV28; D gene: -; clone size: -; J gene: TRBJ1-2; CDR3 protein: CASSGGLYGYTF; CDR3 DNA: TGTGCCAGCAGTGGGGGTCTCTATGGCTACACCTTC
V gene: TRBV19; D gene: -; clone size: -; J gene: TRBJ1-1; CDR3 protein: CASKQAYTEAFF; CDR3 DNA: TGTGCCAGTAAGCAGGCGTACACTGAAGCTTTCTTT
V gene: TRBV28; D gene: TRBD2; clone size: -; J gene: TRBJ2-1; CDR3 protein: CAILSGLAGESNEQFF; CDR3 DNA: TGTGCCATCCTATCGGGACTAGCGGGAGAAAGTAATGAGCAGTTCTTC
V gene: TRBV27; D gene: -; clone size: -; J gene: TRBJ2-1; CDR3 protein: CASSLLGNEQFF; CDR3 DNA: TGTGCCAGCAGTTTATTAGGGAATGAGCAGTTCTTC
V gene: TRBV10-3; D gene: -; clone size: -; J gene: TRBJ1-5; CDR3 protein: CAIRGVYSNQPQHF; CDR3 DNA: TGTGCCATCAGGGGGGTCTATAGCAATCAGCCCCAGCATTTT
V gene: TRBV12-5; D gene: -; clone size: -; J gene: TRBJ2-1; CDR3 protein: CASGLAAHNEQFF; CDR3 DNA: TGTGCTAGTGGTTTGGCGGCTCACAATGAGCAGTTCTTC
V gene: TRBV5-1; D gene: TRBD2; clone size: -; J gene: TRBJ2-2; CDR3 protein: CASSLERGGLTGELFF; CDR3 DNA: TGCGCCAGCAGCTTGGAGCGGGGGGGCCTCACCGGGGAGCTGTTTTTT
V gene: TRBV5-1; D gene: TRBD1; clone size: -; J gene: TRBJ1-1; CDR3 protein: CASSGGGQGWTEAFF; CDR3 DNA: TGCGCCAGCAGTGGCGGGGGACAGGGGTGGACTGAAGCTTTCTTT
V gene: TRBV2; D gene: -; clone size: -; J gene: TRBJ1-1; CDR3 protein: CASRKAALNTEAFF; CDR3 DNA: TGTGCCAGCAGGAAGGCCGCCCTGAACACTGAAGCTTTCTTT
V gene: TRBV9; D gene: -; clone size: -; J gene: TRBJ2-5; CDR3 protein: CASSAGMRPIQETQYF; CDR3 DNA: TGTGCCAGCAGCGCCGGGATGAGACCGATTCAAGAGACCCAGTACTTC
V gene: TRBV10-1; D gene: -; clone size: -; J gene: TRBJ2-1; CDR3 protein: CASSNSGHNGEQFF; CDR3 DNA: TGCGCCAGCAGTAATAGTGGCCACAACGGTGAGCAGTTCTTC
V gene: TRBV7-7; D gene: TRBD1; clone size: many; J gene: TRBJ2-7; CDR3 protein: CASSPSSGTGNEQYF; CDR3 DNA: TGTGCTAGCAGCCCCAGCTCCGGGACAGGGAACGAGCAGTACTTC
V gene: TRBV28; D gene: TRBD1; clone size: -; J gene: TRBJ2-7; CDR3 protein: CASRDRGPIYEQYF; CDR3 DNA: TGTGCCAGCAGAGACAGGGGGCCTATCTACGAGCAGTACTTC
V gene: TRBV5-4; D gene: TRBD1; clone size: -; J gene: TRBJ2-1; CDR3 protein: CASSLGGTGWNEQFF; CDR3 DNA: TGTGCCAGCAGCTTGGGTGGGACAGGGTGGAATGAGCAGTTCTTC
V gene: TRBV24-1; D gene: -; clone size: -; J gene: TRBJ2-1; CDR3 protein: CATSDSRVWWRNEQFF; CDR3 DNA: TGTGCCACCAGTGATTCGAGGGTCTGGTGGCGGAATGAGCAGTTCTTC
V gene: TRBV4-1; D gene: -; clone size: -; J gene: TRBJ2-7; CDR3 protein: CASSQEEQGPYEQYF; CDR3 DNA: TGCGCCAGCAGCCAAGAAGAACAGGGTCCCTACGAGCAGTACTTC
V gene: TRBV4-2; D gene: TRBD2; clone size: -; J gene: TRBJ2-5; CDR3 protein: CASSSTSRGVGQETQYF; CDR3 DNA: TGTGCCAGCAGCTCAACGAGCCGGGGGGTCGGTCAAGAGACCCAGTACTTC
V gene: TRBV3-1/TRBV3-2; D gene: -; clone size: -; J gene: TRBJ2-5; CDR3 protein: CASSQTDSETQYF; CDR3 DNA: TGTGCCAGCAGCCAAACGGACAGTGAGACCCAGTACTTC
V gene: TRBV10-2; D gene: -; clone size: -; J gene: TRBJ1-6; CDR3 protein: CASSEAGLDSPLHF; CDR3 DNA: TGCGCCAGCAGTGAGGCCGGCCTGGATTCACCCCTCCACTTT
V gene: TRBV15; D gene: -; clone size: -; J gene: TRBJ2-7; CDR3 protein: CATSRDSGTPEQYF; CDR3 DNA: TGTGCCACCAGCAGAGATTCCGGGACCCCCGAGCAGTACTTC
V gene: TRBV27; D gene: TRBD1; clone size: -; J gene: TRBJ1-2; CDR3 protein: CASSHLQGALGYTF; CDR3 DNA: TGTGCCAGCAGCCATCTACAGGGGGCGCTGGGCTACACCTTC
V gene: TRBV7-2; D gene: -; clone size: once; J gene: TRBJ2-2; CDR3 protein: CAYRRGGSNTGELFF; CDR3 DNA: TGTGCCTACAGAAGGGGGGGTTCGAACACCGGGGAGCTGTTTTTT
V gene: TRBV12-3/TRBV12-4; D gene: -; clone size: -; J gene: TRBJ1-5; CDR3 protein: CASSQGGHQPQHF; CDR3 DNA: TGTGCCAGCAGTCAGGGTGGGCATCAGCCCCAGCATTTT
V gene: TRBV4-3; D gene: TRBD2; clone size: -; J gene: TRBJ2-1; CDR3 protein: CASSQGGAGGWAYNEQFF; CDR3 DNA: TGCGCCAGCAGCCAAGGGGGAGCGGGAGGGTGGGCCTACAATGAGCAGTTCTTC
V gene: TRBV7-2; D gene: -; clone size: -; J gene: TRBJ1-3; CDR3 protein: CASSPQQGSGNTIYF; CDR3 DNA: TGTGCCAGCAGCCCACAACAGGGCTCTGGAAACACCATATATTTT
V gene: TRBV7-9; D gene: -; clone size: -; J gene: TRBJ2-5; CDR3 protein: CASTDTQETQYF; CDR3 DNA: TGTGCCAGCACCGACACGCAAGAGACCCAGTACTTC
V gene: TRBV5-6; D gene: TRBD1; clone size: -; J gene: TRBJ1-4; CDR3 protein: CASSILGQGDEKLFF; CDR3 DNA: TGTGCCAGCAGCATACTGGGACAGGGCGATGAAAAACTGTTTTTT
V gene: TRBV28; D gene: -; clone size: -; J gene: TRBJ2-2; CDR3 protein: CASSLTTGELFF; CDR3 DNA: TGTGCCAGCAGTTTAACCACCGGGGAGCTGTTTTTT
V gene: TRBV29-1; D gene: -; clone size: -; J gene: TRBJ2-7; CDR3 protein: CSAALGYEQYF; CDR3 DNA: TGCAGCGCGGCCCTAGGATACGAGCAGTACTTC
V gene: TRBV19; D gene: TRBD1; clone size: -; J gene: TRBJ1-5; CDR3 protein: CASSIVPAGGAQPQHF; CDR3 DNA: TGTGCCAGTAGTATAGTTCCCGCAGGGGGCGCGCAGCCCCAGCATTTT